Detailed here is one T cell receptor beta chain. Trimming removed 3 bases from V and 6 bases from J, with 16 bases in between. The CDR3 has 15 amino acids. CDR1 and CDR2 from the germline V gene are LNHDA and SQIVND (reference sequence). The sample is drawn from a study of PD-L1 blockade in urothelial cancer. Study-level information: Individuals in the cohort had been given 0 to 3 earlier chemotherapy regimens. Among blood samples, the median T cell count was some 150,000.

Using immunoSEQ multiplex PCR, the repertoire was profiled, and TCRdb retains in-frame clones only, with some absent. Found here are more than 60,000 clones, 85% to 90% of them singletons; the top ten hold roughly 10%. Regarding time point: peripheral blood 6 weeks after treatment start. The study enrolled patients with locally advanced or metastatic urothelial carcinoma. Specimen: PBMCs, collected around atezolizumab (anti-PD-L1) treatment. The chain has TRBV19 and TRBJ2-3, with D possibly matching TRBD2 (6 bases). This TCR derives from a man in his fifties or sixties with urothelial cancer. The CDR3 DNA reads as TGTGCCAGTAGTATGTCAACCCGGGGGTCGGATACGCAGTATTTT. Its protein product is CASSMSTRGSDTQYF.